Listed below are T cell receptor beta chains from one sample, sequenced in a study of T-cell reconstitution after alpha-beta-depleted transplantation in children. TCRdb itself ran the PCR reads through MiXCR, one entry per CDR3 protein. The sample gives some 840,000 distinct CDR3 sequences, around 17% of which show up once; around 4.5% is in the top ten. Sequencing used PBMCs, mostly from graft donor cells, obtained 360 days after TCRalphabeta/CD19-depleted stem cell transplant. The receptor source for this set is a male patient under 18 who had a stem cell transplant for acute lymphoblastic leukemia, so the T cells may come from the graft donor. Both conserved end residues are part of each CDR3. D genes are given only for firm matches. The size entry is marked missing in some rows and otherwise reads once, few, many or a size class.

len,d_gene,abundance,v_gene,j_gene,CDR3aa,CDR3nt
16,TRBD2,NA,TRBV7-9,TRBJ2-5,CASSASLAANQETQYF,TGTGCCAGCAGCGCCTCACTAGCGGCCAACCAAGAGACCCAGTACTTC
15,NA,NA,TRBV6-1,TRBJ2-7,CASSAGGRYPYEQYF,TGTGCCAGCAGTGCTGGGGGGCGGTACCCCTACGAGCAGTACTTC
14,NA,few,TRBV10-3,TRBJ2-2,CAITDTGSAGELFF,TGTGCCATCACCGATACGGGGAGTGCCGGGGAGCTGTTTTTT
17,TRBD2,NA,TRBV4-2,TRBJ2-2,CASSLTSGGSNTGELFF,TGTGCCAGCAGCCTTACTAGCGGGGGCTCGAACACCGGGGAGCTGTTTTTT
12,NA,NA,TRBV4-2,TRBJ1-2,CASSQERDGYTF,TGTGCCAGCAGCCAAGAACGAGATGGCTACACCTTC
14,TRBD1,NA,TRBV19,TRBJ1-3,CATGDRGRGNTIYF,TGTGCCACCGGGGACAGGGGTCGTGGAAACACCATATATTTT
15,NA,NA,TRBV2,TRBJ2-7,CASSEQGASSYEQYF,TGTGCCAGCAGTGAACAGGGAGCCAGCTCCTACGAGCAGTACTTC
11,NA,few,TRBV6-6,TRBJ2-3,CASRERGTQYF,TGTGCCAGCAGGGAAAGGGGTACGCAGTATTTT
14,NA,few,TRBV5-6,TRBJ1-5,CASQRLGGNQPQHF,TGTGCCAGCCAACGTCTGGGGGGCAATCAGCCCCAGCATTTT
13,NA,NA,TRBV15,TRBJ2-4,CATSARAKNIQYF,TGTGCCACCAGCGCAAGAGCCAAAAACATTCAGTACTTC
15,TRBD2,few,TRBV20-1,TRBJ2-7,CSARDRSGRPYEQYF,TGCAGTGCTAGAGATCGAAGCGGGAGGCCCTACGAGCAGTACTTC
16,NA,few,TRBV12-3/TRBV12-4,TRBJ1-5,CASSSDRRGSNQPQHF,TGTGCCAGCAGCTCCGACAGGCGGGGGAGCAATCAGCCCCAGCATTTT
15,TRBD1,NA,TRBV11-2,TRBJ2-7,CASSFLGTVSYEQYF,TGTGCCAGCAGCTTTTTAGGGACAGTCTCCTACGAGCAGTACTTC
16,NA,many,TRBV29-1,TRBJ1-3,CSVEDVPGGSGNTIYF,TGCAGCGTTGAAGATGTCCCCGGTGGCTCTGGAAACACCATATATTTT
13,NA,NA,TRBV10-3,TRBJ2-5,CAISESSQETQYF,TGTGCCATCAGTGAGAGTAGCCAAGAGACCCAGTACTTC
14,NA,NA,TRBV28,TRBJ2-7,CASSKGLLFYEQYF,TGTGCCAGCAGTAAGGGACTGCTATTCTACGAGCAGTACTTC
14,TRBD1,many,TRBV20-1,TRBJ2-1,CSASPGTDYNEQFF,TGCAGTGCTTCCCCCGGGACAGATTACAATGAGCAGTTCTTC
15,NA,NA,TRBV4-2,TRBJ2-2,CASSQEVDRTGELFF,TGTGCCAGCAGCCAAGAGGTAGACAGGACCGGGGAGCTGTTTTTT
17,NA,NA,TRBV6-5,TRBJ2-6,CASTMRGTAYGANVLTF,TGTGCCAGCACGATGAGGGGTACGGCGTATGGGGCCAACGTCCTGACTTTC
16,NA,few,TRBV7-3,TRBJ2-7,CASSLTPGLHSYEQYF,TGTGCCAGCAGCTTAACCCCGGGACTCCACTCCTACGAGCAGTACTTC
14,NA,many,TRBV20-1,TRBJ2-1,CSVKRQGPYNEQFF,TGCAGTGTTAAGCGCCAGGGGCCTTACAATGAGCAGTTCTTC
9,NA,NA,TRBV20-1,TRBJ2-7,CLGPYEQYF,TGCCTTGGACCCTACGAGCAGTACTTC
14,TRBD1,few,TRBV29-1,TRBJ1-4,CSVVLWRGPEKLFF,TGCAGCGTTGTATTGTGGAGGGGGCCTGAAAAACTGTTTTTT
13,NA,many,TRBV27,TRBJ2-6,CASSPTGANVLTF,TGTGCCAGCAGCCCGACAGGGGCCAACGTCCTGACTTTC